This is a list of T cell receptor beta chains from one sample in a study of PD-1 blockade in classical Hodgkin lymphoma. Assay: immunoSEQ multiplex PCR; the TCRdb copy retains only in-frame clones and omits some. The sample holds approximately 6,200 clones, more than 75% seen once. The sample was CD4+ T cells from blood, taken before the fourth cycle of nivolumab. Receptor source: a human donor with classical Hodgkin lymphoma. CDR3s include the opening cysteine and the closing phenylalanine or tryptophan. The order of the fields is clone size, D gene, V gene, J gene, CDR3 DNA, CDR3 protein. A D gene is named only where the DNA matches it firmly. Clone size is stated in some rows and not others, as once, few, many or a class when expanded.

clone_size: .; d_call: .; v_call: TRBV29-1; j_call: TRBJ2-5; cdr3_nt: TGCAGCGGCCTCCGACAAGAGACCCAGTACTTC; cdr3_aa: CSGLRQETQYF
clone_size: .; d_call: TRBD2; v_call: TRBV5-1; j_call: TRBJ2-4; cdr3_nt: TGCGCCAGCAGCTTGGAGTCTAGCGGGATCGACATTCAGTACTTC; cdr3_aa: CASSLESSGIDIQYF
clone_size: .; d_call: TRBD1; v_call: TRBV11-2; j_call: TRBJ1-3; cdr3_nt: TGTGCCAGCAGCTTGATGACAGGGGGAGTATCTGGAAACACCATATATTTT; cdr3_aa: CASSLMTGGVSGNTIYF
clone_size: .; d_call: .; v_call: TRBV7-8; j_call: TRBJ1-2; cdr3_nt: TGTGCCAGCAGCTACAGGACAGTCTTAAACTATGGCTACACCTTC; cdr3_aa: CASSYRTVLNYGYTF
clone_size: few; d_call: .; v_call: TRBV2; j_call: TRBJ2-3; cdr3_nt: TGTGCCAGCAGCACGGGACCCTGGGGAGATACGCAGTATTTT; cdr3_aa: CASSTGPWGDTQYF
clone_size: .; d_call: .; v_call: TRBV4-1; j_call: TRBJ2-7; cdr3_nt: TGCGCCAGCAGCCCGGCTGGACGGATATACGAGCAGTACTTC; cdr3_aa: CASSPAGRIYEQYF
clone_size: .; d_call: TRBD2; v_call: TRBV5-1; j_call: TRBJ2-3; cdr3_nt: TGCGCCAGCAGCTTGCAACAACTAGCGGCAACTAGCACAGATACGCAGTATTTT; cdr3_aa: CASSLQQLAATSTDTQYF
clone_size: .; d_call: TRBD1; v_call: TRBV7-2; j_call: TRBJ2-5; cdr3_nt: TGTGCCAGCAGCCCAGACAGGGCACAAGAGACCCAGTACTTC; cdr3_aa: CASSPDRAQETQYF
clone_size: .; d_call: .; v_call: TRBV2; j_call: TRBJ2-2; cdr3_nt: TGTGCCAGCACTTCAGGGGCCGGGGAGCTGTTTTTT; cdr3_aa: CASTSGAGELFF
clone_size: .; d_call: TRBD1; v_call: TRBV18; j_call: TRBJ1-2; cdr3_nt: TGTGCCAGCTCACCGGACAGGGTGTATGGCTACACCTTC; cdr3_aa: CASSPDRVYGYTF
clone_size: .; d_call: .; v_call: TRBV7-8; j_call: TRBJ1-6; cdr3_nt: TGTGCCAGCAGCCCCCGGGTTGAGGGGAGCTCCTATAATTCACCCCTCCACTTT; cdr3_aa: CASSPRVEGSSYNSPLHF
clone_size: .; d_call: .; v_call: TRBV11-2; j_call: TRBJ2-7; cdr3_nt: TGTGCCAGCAGCCATGGCGTTGCAGGGAGCGAGCAGTACTTC; cdr3_aa: CASSHGVAGSEQYF
clone_size: .; d_call: .; v_call: TRBV7-9; j_call: TRBJ2-7; cdr3_nt: TGTGCCAGCAGCTTAGAAGGGGGGACCGAGCAGTACTTC; cdr3_aa: CASSLEGGTEQYF
clone_size: .; d_call: TRBD2; v_call: TRBV9; j_call: TRBJ2-2; cdr3_nt: TGTGCCAGCAGCGTAGTGAGCGGGGGCACCGGGGAGCTGTTTTTT; cdr3_aa: CASSVVSGGTGELFF
clone_size: once; d_call: .; v_call: TRBV18; j_call: TRBJ2-1; cdr3_nt: TGTGCCAGCTCACAGCCACGTCTGAGCTCCTACAATGAGCAGTTCTTC; cdr3_aa: CASSQPRLSSYNEQFF
clone_size: .; d_call: .; v_call: TRBV11-2; j_call: TRBJ2-4; cdr3_nt: TGTGCCAGCAGCCCCTTGAGGCGGATAGCCAAAAACATTCAGTACTTC; cdr3_aa: CASSPLRRIAKNIQYF
clone_size: .; d_call: TRBD1; v_call: TRBV9; j_call: TRBJ2-2; cdr3_nt: TGTGCCAGCAGCGTAGGAACAGTTGGGGACAGGGGCAGGGAGCTGTTTTTT; cdr3_aa: CASSVGTVGDRGRELFF
clone_size: .; d_call: .; v_call: TRBV21-1; j_call: TRBJ2-7; cdr3_nt: TGTGCCAGCACCGGACCCCGGGGGGGGCCGGGGCACGAGCAGTACTTC; cdr3_aa: CASTGPRGGPGHEQYF